This T cell receptor beta chain was identified during a study of identical twins. Study-level findings and limits: These conclusions were based on statistical analysis (cross-sectional, not following the same donors). Surplus twin overlap in beta out-of-frame sequences was less pronounced.

This clonotype was seen repeatedly, ten times or more. Its cognate antigen is unknown. V dropped 5 bases and J dropped 7 bases, with 18 bases sitting between them. This CDR3 is built from 15 residues. TCRdb used MiXCR to reprocess the 5' RACE reads, holding one entry per CDR3 protein. Of roughly 490,000 distinct CDR3 sequences listed, roughly an eighth are singletons. This sample also appeared in a second study, on yellow fever vaccine responses in identical twins.

This chain connects TRBV12-3 or TRBV12-4 to TRBJ2-1, with D perhaps assigned TRBD1 or TRBD2 (5 bases each). The source material was CD4+ T cells sorted from blood. The source is a woman aged 18-30 years in good health. Here the CDR3 DNA reads TGTGCCAGCAGTGCCCCCGGGACGAGGCGGAATGAGCAGTTCTTC. As protein: CASSAPGTRRNEQFF.